Each of the 5 T cell receptor beta chains below was sequenced from the same sample in a study of T-cell reconstitution after alpha-beta-depleted transplantation in children. Unique molecular identifiers were used in preparing the TCRbeta library. MiXCR was run by TCRdb on the PCR reads, yielding one entry per CDR3 protein. This table has 200,000 to 300,000 distinct CDR3 sequences, around 25% appearing once. The specimen comprised PBMCs, sampled before TCRalphabeta/CD19-depleted stem cell transplant. Source of these receptors: a girl between 2 and 10 years old with Fanconi anemia, due to receive a stem cell transplant.

The sample holds many counts of this clonotype. The chain employs TRBV29-1 and TRBJ1-2; TRBD1 matches at 7 bases. The germline V gene encodes CDR1 SQVTM and CDR2 ANQGSEA. The CDR3 has 12 amino acids. Trimming at V came to 6 bases and at J to 5 bases, leaving 6 bases not matched to a gene. The CDR3 sequence is CSVRTGMYGYTF. Written as DNA, the CDR3 is TGCAGCGTCAGGACAGGAATGTATGGCTACACCTTC.

The chain is built from TRBV5-1 and TRBJ2-3; D gene unclear. Germline CDR1 SGHRS, CDR2 YFSETQ. CDR3 length: 14 amino acids. V was pared by 1 base and J by 2 bases, with 8 bases between. This CDR3 reads CASSLRRHTDTQYF. CDR3 DNA: TGCGCCAGCAGCTTGCGACGCCACACAGATACGCAGTATTTT.

This clonotype was recorded at least ten times. The chain combines TRBV7-2 with TRBJ1-2, with a possible D match to TRBD1 (5 bases). In germline, CDR1 is SGHTA, CDR2 FQGNSA. Trimming pared 0 bases from V and 5 bases from J, leaving 13 bases between. CDR3 size: 15 residues. The DNA for the CDR3 is TGTGCCAGCAGCTTAGCCGGGACCGCTTATTATGGCTACACCTTC. It translates to CASSLAGTAYYGYTF.

This clonotype was detected many times. This chain joins TRBV9 and TRBJ2-1; D may be TRBD1 (6 bases). Deletions cut 2 bases from V and 8 bases from J, with 20 bases between. The CDR3 consists of 16 residues. Looked up from germline, CDR1 is SGDLS and CDR2 is YYNGEE. For the CDR3, the DNA is TGTGCCAGCAGCGTTAATACAGGGTCAACCTTGTATGAGCAGTTCTTC. Translated: CASSVNTGSTLYEQFF. The complete variable domain, with remaining parts taken from reference TRBV9 and TRBJ2-1, reads DSGVTQTPKHLITATGQRVTLRCSPRSGDLSVYWYQQSLDQGLQFLIQYYNGEERAKGNILERFSAQQFPDLHSELNLSSLELGDSALYFCASSVNTGSTLYEQFFGPGTRLTVL.

Many counts were recorded for this clonotype. J is TRBJ2-5 and V is TRBV28; possible D gene TRBD2, 6 bases. Trimming took off 3 bases at V and 5 bases at J, with 22 bases between the two ends. CDR3 length equals 17 residues. Germline loops: CDR1 MDHEN, CDR2 SYDVKM. Here the CDR3 DNA reads TGTGCCAGCAGTTTTGATTTCGGAGGAGGGCTTGGGGAGACCCAGTACTTC. Translating gives CASSFDFGGGLGETQYF.